These 21 T cell receptor beta chains were sequenced from one sample in a study of CD8 T cells in ankylosing spondylitis. TCRdb redid the calling of the 5' RACE reads with MiXCR, one entry per CDR3 protein. Among more than 200,000 distinct CDR3 sequences listed, 20% to 30% were seen once. Sequenced: blood, either unsorted or a sorted T cell fraction (not recorded which). These receptors were taken from a male donor with ankylosing spondylitis or in good health (not recorded which).

At least ten counts were recorded for this clonotype. A read error may account for a junction end that differs from germline. The V gene is TRBV6-1, the J gene TRBJ2-7, with D perhaps matching TRBD1 (6 bases). Germline V gene lookup returns CDR1 MNHNS and CDR2 SASEGT. The CDR3 extends over 13 amino acids. This chain's CDR3 is CASSMQGSNEQYF. The CDR3 DNA sequence: TGTGCCAGCAGTATGCAGGGGTCGAACGAACAGTACTTC.

This clonotype occurred many times. The chain joins TRBV5-1 to TRBJ2-3; perhaps TRBD2 as D (7 bases). The CDR3 runs 17 residues. The ends were cut back, 4 bases at V and 0 bases at J, with 18 bases in the middle. Germline V gene sequence: CDR1 SGHRS, CDR2 YFSETQ. This CDR3 is CASSPRGGGPSTDTQYF. The CDR3 nucleotides are TGCGCCAGCAGCCCCCGTGGGGGGGGGCCTAGCACAGATACGCAGTATTTT.

This clonotype was found a few times. This chain uses TRBV12-3 or TRBV12-4 with TRBJ2-3, with no clear D. This CDR3 contains 13 residues. Trimming cost V 5 bases and J 6 bases, with 12 bases left between them. The CDR3 spells CASSTMIRDTQYF. For the CDR3, the DNA is TGTGCCAGCAGTACTATGATTAGGGATACGCAGTATTTT.

The chain combines TRBV20-1 with TRBJ2-7; 12 nucleotides line up with TRBD1. V shed 6 bases and J 3 bases; nucleotides not matched to a gene: 6. The CDR3 contains 14 residues. Germline V gene sequence: CDR1 DFQATT, CDR2 SNEGSKA (reference sequence). The CDR3 protein is CSAAGTGGNYEQYF. The CDR3 DNA is TGCAGTGCGGCCGGGACAGGGGGCAACTACGAGCAGTACTTC.

The chain uses TRBV6-1 and TRBJ1-2, with D possibly matching TRBD1 (5 bases). Germline V CDR1 and CDR2: MNHNS, SASEGT. The V end lost 6 bases, the J end lost 4 bases, and 15 bases lay between the germline ends. CDR3 length equals 14 residues. The CDR3 nucleotides are TGTGCCAGCAGGACCGGGCGGGGCACCTATGGCTACACCTTC. Its protein is CASRTGRGTYGYTF.

This clonotype has a count of ten or more. The CDR3 sequence is CASSSSGKNNEQFF. In DNA form, the CDR3 reads TGTGCCAGCAGCTCCTCGGGGAAAAACAATGAGCAGTTCTTC. The gene calls are TRBV7-9 and TRBJ2-1, with a weak D call TRBD2 (5 bases). Germline loops: CDR1 SEHNR, CDR2 FQNEAQ (reference sequence). The CDR3 runs to 14 residues. V dropped 4 bases and J dropped 5 bases, with 12 bases sitting between them.

V is TRBV4-2 and J is TRBJ1-2; D may be TRBD1 (5 bases). Trimming removed 1 base at V and 0 bases at J, with 12 bases between. Germline V gives CDR1 LGHNA, CDR2 YNFKEQ. This CDR3 has 16 residues. The CDR3: CASSQGGGATNYGYTF. As DNA, the CDR3 is TGTGCCAGCAGCCAAGGGGGCGGAGCAACTAACTATGGCTACACCTTC.

This clonotype was counted a single time. The chain employs TRBV12-3 or TRBV12-4 and TRBJ2-3; D is undetermined. The CDR3 has 15 residues. V was pared by 7 bases and J by 0 bases, with 14 bases between. The CDR3 loop reads CASTPDLHSTDTQYF. The CDR3 DNA sequence: TGTGCCAGCACCCCAGACCTCCACAGCACAGATACGCAGTATTTT.

This chain uses TRBV24-1 with TRBJ1-5; 8 nucleotides line up with TRBD1. The DNA end is more similar to TRBJ2-3, so the J call may be wrong. The CDR3 length is 14 residues. Per the germline V gene, CDR1 is KGHDR and CDR2 is SFDVKD. The CDR3 DNA sequence: TGTGCCACCAGTGGTTCGACAGGGGTTAGGCCCCAGTATTTT. Amino acid sequence: CATSGSTGVRPQYF.

This sequence joins TRBV7-9 and TRBJ2-4; D might be TRBD1 or TRBD2, each matching 5 bases. The CDR3 has 13 amino acids. Trimming left V 11 bases short and J 0 bases short, with 11 bases between. Germline V CDR1 and CDR2: SEHNR, FQNEAQ (reference sequence). The CDR3 coding sequence is TGTGCCCCCGGGGCGTTAGCCAAAAACATTCAGTACTTC. It is translated as CAPGALAKNIQYF.

Ten or more counts support this clonotype. V is TRBV29-1 and J is TRBJ1-1; no definite D call. Trimming left V 1 base short and J 4 bases short, with 10 bases between. There are 13 residues in the CDR3. Germline lookup yields CDR1 SQVTM and CDR2 ANQGSEA. This CDR3 reads CSVEADQFTEAFF. The CDR3 nucleotides are TGCAGCGTTGAAGCAGATCAATTCACTGAAGCTTTCTTT.

The J gene is TRBJ2-1, the V gene TRBV20-1, with D perhaps TRBD1 (6 bases). This CDR3 contains 11 residues. V was clipped by 5 bases and J by 8 bases, with 10 bases between them. Germline CDR1 and CDR2: DFQATT and SNEGSKA (reference sequence). The CDR3 DNA reads as TGCAGTGCTTATACAGGGTATGAGCAGTTCTTC. Translation gives CSAYTGYEQFF.

The CDR3 sequence is CSAPTTGGIYEQYF. CDR3 in DNA: TGCAGTGCGCCAACGACAGGGGGTATCTACGAGCAGTACTTC. The V gene is TRBV20-1, the J gene TRBJ2-7; TRBD1 aligns across 9 bases. J lost 3 bases, V lost 6 bases, and 9 bases had no gene match. Per the germline V gene, CDR1 is DFQATT and CDR2 is SNEGSKA (reference sequence). The CDR3 sequence is 14 residues long.

Ten or more counts support this clonotype. The chain joins TRBV12-3 or TRBV12-4 to TRBJ1-2; 7 positions agree with TRBD1. Trimming took 6 bases from V and 6 from J; bases not matched to a gene: 10. The CDR3 sequence is 14 residues long. CDR3 sequence (DNA): TGTGCCAGCAGGCGTACAGGGGAAGGCGATGGCTACACCTTC. This codes for CASRRTGEGDGYTF.

The chain combines TRBV12-3 or TRBV12-4 with TRBJ2-3, with TRBD1 as a possible D gene (5 bases). The CDR3 has 16 amino acids. V lost 3 bases, J lost 0 bases, and 13 bases lay in between. CDR3 nucleotides: TGTGCCAGCAGTTTGGGGTCAGGGTACAGCACAGATACGCAGTATTTT. This sequence encodes CASSLGSGYSTDTQYF.

This clonotype occurred many times. It is unclear where the CDR3 begins or ends on the DNA, so no DNA is shown, and the CDR3 is as TCRdb lists it. The rearrangement joins TRBV12-3 or TRBV12-4 to TRBJ2-1; the table names TRBD1, a call not compared with the DNA. The CDR3 contains 15 residues when both ends are counted. The chain's CDR3 is CAISNFGPGGNEQFF.

This sequence joins TRBV5-5 and TRBJ2-3; 7 bases fit TRBD1. The trim removed 1 base at V and 5 bases at J, leaving 4 bases unmatched. This CDR3 is 14 amino acids long. Germline V CDR1 and CDR2: SGHKS, YYEKEE (reference sequence). As DNA, the CDR3 is TGTGCCAGCAGCTTGAGGGGGCTGGGAGATACGCAGTATTTT. Translating gives CASSLRGLGDTQYF.

This clonotype was found many times. The chain combines TRBV10-1 with TRBJ1-6; D gene uncertain. The CDR3 is made up of 12 amino acids. Deletions cut 8 bases from V and 7 bases from J, with 9 bases between. The germline gives CDR1 WNHNN, CDR2 SYGVQD (reference sequence). The DNA for the CDR3 is TGCGCCAGCCCCGGCGCCAATTCACCCCTCCACTTT. This encodes CASPGANSPLHF.

At least ten counts were recorded for this clonotype. This chain joins TRBV12-3 or TRBV12-4 and TRBJ2-4; D is unresolved. Trimming shortened V by 6 bases and J by 0 bases, and 15 bases separated the two germline ends. The CDR3 contains 16 residues. The DNA for the CDR3 is TGTGCCAGCAGGCCAGACCGGCTGCTAGCCAAAAACATTCAGTACTTC. Protein product: CASRPDRLLAKNIQYF.

This clonotype was seen at least ten times. The V and J genes are TRBV4-1 and TRBJ1-5; the match to TRBD1 covers 7 bases. Trimming at V came to 3 bases and at J to 0 bases, leaving 14 bases not matched to a gene. The CDR3 is made up of 19 amino acids. Germline CDR1 and CDR2: MGHRA and YSYEKL. The CDR3 sequence is CASSHTIPRTGNSNQPQHF. The CDR3 DNA sequence: TGCGCCAGCAGCCACACAATACCAAGGACAGGTAATAGCAATCAGCCCCAGCATTTT.

The chain combines TRBV20-1 with TRBJ2-1; 8 positions agree with TRBD2. Germline values: CDR1 DFQATT, CDR2 SNEGSKA (reference sequence). This CDR3 has 15 residues. V gave up 0 bases and J gave up 4 bases; unmatched junction bases: 5. As DNA, the CDR3 is TGCAGTGCTAGAGATCCACTAGCGGCGTACAATGAGCAGTTCTTC. Translating it yields CSARDPLAAYNEQFF.